This T cell receptor beta chain emerged from a study of cytomegalovirus exposure and HLA in healthy donors. On the study more broadly: In an early release, HLA-typed donors contributed tens of millions of unique TCR sequences. Study-level points and caveats: When presence/absence was analysed, sequencing depth was taken to be roughly uniform across donors. Under in vitro conditions, three CMV-associated chains were confirmed as specific for CMV antigens.

The PCR was carried out with 60 Vbeta primers and 13 Jbeta primers. Sequenced by immunoSEQ multiplex PCR; TCRdb stores in-frame clones only, minus some. The sample records roughly 190,000 clones, just under 75% being singletons. CDR3 length: 13 residues. V lost 4 bases, J lost 5 bases, and 10 bases lay in between. Germline V lookup: CDR1 MNHEY, CDR2 SMNVEV (reference sequence). This clone showed up just a few times. Its matching antigen is unknown. The sequence came from a woman younger than 45 in good health and CMV-seropositive. The sample comprised PBMCs. This chain links TRBV27 with TRBJ2-3; maybe TRBD1 (6 bases). CDR3 in DNA: TGTGCCAGCAGTTATCAGGGGATAGATACGCAGTATTTT. Its translation is CASSYQGIDTQYF.